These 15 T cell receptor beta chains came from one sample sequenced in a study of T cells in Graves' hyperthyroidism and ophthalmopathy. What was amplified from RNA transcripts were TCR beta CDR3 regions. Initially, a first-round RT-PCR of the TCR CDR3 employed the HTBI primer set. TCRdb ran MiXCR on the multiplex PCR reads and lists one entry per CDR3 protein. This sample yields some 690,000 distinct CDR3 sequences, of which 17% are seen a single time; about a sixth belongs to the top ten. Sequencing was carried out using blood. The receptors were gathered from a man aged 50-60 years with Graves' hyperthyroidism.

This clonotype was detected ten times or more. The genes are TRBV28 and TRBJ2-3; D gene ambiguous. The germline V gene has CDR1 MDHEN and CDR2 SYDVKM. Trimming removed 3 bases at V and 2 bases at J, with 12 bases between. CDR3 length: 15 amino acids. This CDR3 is CASSLGFINTDTQYF. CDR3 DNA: TGTGCCAGCAGTTTGGGATTCATCAACACAGATACGCAGTATTTT.

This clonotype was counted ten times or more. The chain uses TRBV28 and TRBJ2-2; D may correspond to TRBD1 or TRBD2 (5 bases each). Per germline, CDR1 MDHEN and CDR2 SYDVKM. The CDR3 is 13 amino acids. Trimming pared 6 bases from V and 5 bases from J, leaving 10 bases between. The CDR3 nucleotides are TGTGCCAGCAGGGGACCAGAGACCGGGGAGCTGTTTTTT. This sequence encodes CASRGPETGELFF.

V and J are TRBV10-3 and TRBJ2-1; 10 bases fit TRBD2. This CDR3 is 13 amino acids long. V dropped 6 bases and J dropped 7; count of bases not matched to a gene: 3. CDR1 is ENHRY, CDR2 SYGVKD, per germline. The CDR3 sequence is CAISGLAANEQFF. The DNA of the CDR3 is TGTGCCATCAGCGGACTAGCGGCTAATGAGCAGTTCTTC.

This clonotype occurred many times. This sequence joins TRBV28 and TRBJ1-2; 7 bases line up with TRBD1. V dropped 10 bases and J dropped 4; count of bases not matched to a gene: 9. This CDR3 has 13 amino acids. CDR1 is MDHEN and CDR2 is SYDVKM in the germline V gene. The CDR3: CATRQGRVYGYTF. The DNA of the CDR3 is TGTGCCACACGACAGGGTCGGGTCTATGGCTACACCTTC.

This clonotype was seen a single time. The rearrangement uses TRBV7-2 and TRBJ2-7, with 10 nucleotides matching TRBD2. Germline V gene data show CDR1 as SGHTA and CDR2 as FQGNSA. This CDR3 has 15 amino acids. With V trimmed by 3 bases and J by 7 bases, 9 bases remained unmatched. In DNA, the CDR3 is TGTGCCAGCAGCTTCTCTGGACTAGCGGTTGGGGAGCAGTACTTC. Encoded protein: CASSFSGLAVGEQYF. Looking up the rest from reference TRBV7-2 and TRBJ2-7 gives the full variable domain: GAGVSQSPSNKVTEKGKDVELRCDPISGHTALYWYRQSLGQGLEFLIYFQGNSAPDKSGLPSDRFSAERTGGSVSTLTIQRTQQEDSAVYLCASSFSGLAVGEQYFGPGTRLTVT.

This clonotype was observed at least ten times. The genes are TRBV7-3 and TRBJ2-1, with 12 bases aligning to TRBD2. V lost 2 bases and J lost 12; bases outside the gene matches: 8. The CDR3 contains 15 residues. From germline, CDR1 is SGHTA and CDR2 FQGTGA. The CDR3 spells CASSLGLAGFRLQFF. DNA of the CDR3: TGTGCCAGCAGCTTAGGACTAGCGGGATTTCGTTTGCAGTTCTTC.

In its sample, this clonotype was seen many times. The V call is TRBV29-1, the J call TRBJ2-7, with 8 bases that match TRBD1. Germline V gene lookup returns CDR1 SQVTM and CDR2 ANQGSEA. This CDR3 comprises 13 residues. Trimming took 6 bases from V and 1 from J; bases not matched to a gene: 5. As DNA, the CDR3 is TGCAGCGTACAGGGGGAACCTTCCTACGAGCAGTACTTC. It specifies CSVQGEPSYEQYF.

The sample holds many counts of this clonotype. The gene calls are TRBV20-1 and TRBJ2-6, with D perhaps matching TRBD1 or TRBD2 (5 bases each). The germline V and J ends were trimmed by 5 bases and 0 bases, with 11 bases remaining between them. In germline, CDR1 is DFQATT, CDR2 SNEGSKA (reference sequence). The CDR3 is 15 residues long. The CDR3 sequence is CSARGLISGANVLTF. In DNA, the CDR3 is TGCAGTGCTCGGGGCCTAATCTCTGGGGCCAACGTCCTGACTTTC.

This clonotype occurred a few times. DNA of the CDR3: TGTGCCAGCAGCTTAGGAACAGGGGGTTTTACTGAAGCTTTCTTT. Translated, it gives CASSLGTGGFTEAFF. J is TRBJ1-1 and V is TRBV7-9, with TRBD1 identical over 8 bases. The germline gives CDR1 SEHNR, CDR2 FQNEAQ (reference sequence). The CDR3 is 15 residues long. Trimming took 1 base from V and 5 from J; bases not matched to a gene: 6.

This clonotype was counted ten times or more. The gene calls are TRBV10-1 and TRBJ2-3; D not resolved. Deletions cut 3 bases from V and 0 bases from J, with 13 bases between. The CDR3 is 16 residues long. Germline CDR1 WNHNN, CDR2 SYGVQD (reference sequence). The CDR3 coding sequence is TGCGCCAGCAGTGATGGCGGATCCGGGAGCACAGATACGCAGTATTTT. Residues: CASSDGGSGSTDTQYF.

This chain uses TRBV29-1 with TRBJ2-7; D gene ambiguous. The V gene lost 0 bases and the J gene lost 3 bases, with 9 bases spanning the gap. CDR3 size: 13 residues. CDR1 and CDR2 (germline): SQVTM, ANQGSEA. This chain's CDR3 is CSVEEDLHYEQYF. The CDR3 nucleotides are TGCAGCGTTGAAGAGGATTTACACTACGAGCAGTACTTC.

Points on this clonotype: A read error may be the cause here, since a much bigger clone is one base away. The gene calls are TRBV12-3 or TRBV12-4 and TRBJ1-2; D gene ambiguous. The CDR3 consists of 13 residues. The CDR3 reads CACSGPSRYGYTF. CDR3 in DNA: TGTGCCTGCAGTGGACCGTCTCGATATGGCTACACCTTC.

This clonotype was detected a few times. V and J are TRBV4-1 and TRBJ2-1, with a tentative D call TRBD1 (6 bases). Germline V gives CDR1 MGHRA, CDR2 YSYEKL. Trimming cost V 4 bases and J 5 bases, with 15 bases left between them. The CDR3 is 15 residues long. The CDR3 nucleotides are TGCGCCAGCAGCCCACCACAGGGTAACAACAATGAGCAGTTCTTC. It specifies CASSPPQGNNNEQFF.

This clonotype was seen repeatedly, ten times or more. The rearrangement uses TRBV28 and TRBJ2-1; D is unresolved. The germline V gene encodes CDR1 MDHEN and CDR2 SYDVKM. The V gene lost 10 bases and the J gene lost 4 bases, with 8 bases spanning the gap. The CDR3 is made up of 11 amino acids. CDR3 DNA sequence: TGTGCCACCTCTCAGTACAATGAGCAGTTCTTC. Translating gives CATSQYNEQFF. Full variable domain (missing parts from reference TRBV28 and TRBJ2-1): DVKVTQSSRYLVKRTGEKVFLECVQDMDHENMFWYRQDPGLGLRLIYFSYDVKMKEKGDIPEGYSVSREKKERFSLILESASTNQTSMYLCATSQYNEQFFGPGTRLTVL.

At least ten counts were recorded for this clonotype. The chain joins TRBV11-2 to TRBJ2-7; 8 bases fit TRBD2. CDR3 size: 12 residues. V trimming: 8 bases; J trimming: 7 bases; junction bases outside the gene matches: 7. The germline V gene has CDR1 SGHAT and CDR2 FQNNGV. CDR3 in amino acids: CASGLAGREQYF. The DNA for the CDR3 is TGTGCCAGCGGACTAGCAGGTCGGGAGCAGTACTTC. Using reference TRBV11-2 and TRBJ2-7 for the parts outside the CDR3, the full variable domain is EAGVAQSPRYKIIEKRQSVAFWCNPISGHATLYWYQQILGQGPKLLIQFQNNGVVDDSQLPKDRFSAERLKGVDSTLKIQPAKLEDSAVYLCASGLAGREQYFGPGTRLTVT.